This T cell receptor beta chain was sequenced during a study of early T cells in non-severe SARS-CoV-2 infection. Individual cDNA molecules each received unique molecular identifiers attached to them. Using its own MiXCR run on the 5' RACE reads, TCRdb lists one record per CDR3 protein. The sample has 50,000 to 60,000 distinct CDR3 sequences; approximately 12% are singletons. This clonotype was counted many times. Antigen: not known. Germline CDR1 reads DFQATT; CDR2 reads SNEGSKA (reference sequence). V was shortened by 4 bases and J by 0 bases, with 7 bases between the two germline ends. This CDR3 contains 13 residues. Study conclusions and caveats: Matching results from VDJdb favored anti-spike CD8 responses, leaving private and CD4 specificities undetected.

The rearrangement joins TRBV20-1 to TRBJ2-1; D is ambiguous. The sample was whole blood. This clonotype was sampled from an adult who was a healthcare worker with PCR-confirmed SARS-CoV-2 infection or an uninfected control (not recorded which). DNA of the CDR3: TGCAGTGCTAAGTCCCCCTCCTACAATGAGCAGTTCTTC. It translates to CSAKSPSYNEQFF.